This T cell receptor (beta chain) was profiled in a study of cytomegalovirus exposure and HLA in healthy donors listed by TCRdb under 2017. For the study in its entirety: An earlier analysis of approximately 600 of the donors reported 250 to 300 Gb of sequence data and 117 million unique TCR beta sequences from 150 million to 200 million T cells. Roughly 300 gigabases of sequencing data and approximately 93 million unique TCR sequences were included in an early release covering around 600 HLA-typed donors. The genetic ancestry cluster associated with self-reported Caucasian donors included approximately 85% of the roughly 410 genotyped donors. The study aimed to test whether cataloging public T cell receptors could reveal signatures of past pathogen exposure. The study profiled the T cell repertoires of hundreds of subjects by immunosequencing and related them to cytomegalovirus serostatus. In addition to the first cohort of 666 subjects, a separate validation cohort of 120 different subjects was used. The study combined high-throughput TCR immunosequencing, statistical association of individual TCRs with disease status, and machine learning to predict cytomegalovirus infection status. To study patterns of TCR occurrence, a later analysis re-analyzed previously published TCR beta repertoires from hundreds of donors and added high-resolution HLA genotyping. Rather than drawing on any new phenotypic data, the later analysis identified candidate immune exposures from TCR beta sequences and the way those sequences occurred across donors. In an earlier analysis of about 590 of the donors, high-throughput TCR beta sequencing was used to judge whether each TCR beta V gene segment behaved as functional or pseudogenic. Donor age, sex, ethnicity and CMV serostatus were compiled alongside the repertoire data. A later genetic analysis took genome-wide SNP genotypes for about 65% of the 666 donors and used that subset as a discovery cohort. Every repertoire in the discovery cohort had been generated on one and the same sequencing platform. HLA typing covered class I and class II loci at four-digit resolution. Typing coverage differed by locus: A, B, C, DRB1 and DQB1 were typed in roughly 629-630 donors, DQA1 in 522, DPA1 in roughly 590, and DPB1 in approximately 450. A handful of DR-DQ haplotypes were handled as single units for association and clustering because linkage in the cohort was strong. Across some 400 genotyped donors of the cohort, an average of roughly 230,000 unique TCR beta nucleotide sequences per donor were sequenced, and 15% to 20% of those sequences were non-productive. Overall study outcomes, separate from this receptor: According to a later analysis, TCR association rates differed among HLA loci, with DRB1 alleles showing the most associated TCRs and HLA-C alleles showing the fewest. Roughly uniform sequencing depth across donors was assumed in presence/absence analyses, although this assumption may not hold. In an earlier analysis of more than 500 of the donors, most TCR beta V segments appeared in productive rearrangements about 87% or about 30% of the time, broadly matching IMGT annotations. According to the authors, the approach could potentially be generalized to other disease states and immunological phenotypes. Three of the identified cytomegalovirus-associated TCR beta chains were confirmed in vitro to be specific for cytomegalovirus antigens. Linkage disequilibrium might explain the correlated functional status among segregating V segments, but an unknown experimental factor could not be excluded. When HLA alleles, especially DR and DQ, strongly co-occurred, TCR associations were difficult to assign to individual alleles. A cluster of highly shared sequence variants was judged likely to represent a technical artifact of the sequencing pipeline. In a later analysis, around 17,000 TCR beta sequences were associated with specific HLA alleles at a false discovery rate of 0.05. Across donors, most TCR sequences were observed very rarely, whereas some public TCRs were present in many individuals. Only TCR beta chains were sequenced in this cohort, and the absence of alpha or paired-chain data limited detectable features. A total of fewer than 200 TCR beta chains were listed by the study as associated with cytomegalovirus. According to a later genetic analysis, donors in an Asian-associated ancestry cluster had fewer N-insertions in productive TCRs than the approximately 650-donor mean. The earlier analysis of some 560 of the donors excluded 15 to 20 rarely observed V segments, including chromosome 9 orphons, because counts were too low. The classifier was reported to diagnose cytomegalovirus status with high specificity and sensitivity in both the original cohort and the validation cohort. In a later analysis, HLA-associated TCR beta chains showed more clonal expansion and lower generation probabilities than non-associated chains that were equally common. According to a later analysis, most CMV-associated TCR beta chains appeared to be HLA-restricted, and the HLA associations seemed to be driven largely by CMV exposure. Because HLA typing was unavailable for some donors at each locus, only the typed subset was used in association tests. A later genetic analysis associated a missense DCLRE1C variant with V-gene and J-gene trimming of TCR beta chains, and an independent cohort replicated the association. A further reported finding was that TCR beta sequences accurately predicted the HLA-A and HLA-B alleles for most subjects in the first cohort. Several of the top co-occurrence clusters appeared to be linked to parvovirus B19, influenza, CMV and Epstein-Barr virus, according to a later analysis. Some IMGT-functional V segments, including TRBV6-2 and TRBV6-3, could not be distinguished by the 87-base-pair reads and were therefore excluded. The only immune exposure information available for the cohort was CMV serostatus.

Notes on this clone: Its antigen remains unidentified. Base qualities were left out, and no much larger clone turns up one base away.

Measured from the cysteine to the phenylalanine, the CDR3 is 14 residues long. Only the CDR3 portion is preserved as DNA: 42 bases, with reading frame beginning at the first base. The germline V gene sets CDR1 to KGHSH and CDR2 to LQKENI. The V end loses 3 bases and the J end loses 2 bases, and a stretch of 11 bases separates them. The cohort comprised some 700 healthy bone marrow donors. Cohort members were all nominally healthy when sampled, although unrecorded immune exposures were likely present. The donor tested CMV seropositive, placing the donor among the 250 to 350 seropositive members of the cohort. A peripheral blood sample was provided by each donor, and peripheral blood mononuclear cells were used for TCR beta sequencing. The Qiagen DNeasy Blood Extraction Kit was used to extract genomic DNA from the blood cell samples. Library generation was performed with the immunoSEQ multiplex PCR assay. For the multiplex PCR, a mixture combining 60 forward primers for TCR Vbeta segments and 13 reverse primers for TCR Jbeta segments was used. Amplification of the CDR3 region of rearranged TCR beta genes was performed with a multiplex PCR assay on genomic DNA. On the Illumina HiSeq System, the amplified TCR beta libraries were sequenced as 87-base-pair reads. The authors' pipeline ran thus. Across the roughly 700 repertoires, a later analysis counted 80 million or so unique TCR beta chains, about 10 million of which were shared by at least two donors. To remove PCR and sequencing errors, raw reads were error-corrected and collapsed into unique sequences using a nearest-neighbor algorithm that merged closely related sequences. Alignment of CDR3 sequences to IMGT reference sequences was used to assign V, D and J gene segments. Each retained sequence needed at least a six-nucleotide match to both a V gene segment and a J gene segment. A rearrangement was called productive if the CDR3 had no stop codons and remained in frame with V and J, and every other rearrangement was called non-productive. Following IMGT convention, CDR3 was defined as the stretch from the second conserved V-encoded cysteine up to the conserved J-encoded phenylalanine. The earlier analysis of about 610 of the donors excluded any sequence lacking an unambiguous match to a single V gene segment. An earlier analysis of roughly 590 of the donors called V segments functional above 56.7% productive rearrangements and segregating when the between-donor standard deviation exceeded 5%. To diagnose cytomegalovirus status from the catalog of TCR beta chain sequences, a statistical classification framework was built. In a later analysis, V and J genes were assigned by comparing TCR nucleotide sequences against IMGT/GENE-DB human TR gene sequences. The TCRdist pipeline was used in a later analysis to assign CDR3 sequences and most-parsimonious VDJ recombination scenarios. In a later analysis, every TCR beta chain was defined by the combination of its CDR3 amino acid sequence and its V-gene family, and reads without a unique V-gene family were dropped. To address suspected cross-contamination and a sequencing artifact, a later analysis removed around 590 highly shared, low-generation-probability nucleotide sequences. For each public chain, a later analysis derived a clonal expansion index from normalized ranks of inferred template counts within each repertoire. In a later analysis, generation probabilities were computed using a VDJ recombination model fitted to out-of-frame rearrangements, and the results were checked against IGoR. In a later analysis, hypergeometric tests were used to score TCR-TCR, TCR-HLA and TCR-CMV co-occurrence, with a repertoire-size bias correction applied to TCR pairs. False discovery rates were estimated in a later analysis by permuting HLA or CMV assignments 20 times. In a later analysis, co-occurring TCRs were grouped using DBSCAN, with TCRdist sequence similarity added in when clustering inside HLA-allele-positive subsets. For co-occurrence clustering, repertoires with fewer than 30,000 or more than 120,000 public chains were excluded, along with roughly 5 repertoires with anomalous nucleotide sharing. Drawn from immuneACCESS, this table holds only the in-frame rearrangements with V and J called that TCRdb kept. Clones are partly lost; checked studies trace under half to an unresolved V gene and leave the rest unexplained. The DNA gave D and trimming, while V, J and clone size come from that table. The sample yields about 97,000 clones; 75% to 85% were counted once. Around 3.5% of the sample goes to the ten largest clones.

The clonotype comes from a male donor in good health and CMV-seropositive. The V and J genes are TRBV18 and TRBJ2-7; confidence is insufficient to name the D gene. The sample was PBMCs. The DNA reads TGTGCCAGCTCACCTTTCGACAAGACCTACGAGCAGTACTTC. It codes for CASSPFDKTYEQYF.